This TCR beta chain was identified during a study of early T cells in non-severe SARS-CoV-2 infection (dated by TCRdb to the early 2020s). For context, the study as a whole: Because TCR sequencing relied on bulk RNA taken from unsorted whole blood, pairing of alpha and beta chains was not possible. General study outcomes and caveats: VDJdb matching was skewed toward anti-spike CD8 responses and likely underestimated virus-specific expansions by missing private and CD4 specificities.

The study was a case-control design nested within a healthcare worker cohort in London, UK, with weekly nasopharyngeal swab PCR tests and blood sampling. Healthcare workers were recruited between 23 and 31 March 2020, during the week of the UK lockdown, and were followed weekly for up to about 16 weeks. CDR1 LGHDT and CDR2 YNNKEL were looked up in the germline V gene (reference sequence). Clipping removes 4 bases from V and 1 base from J, with 13 as the unmatched junction base count. There are 19 amino acids in the CDR3, from cysteine to phenylalanine inclusive. Only the CDR3 portion is preserved as DNA: 57 bases, with reading frame beginning at the first base. The library was made by 5' RACE. The instrument was a NextSeq 500. The TCR library protocol attached unique molecular identifiers to individual cDNA molecules to correct for sequencing error and PCR bias. TCR alpha and beta chains were both sequenced, and the abundances of alpha and beta sequences in each sample were closely correlated with each other. The study's own analysis went as follows. Decombinator V4 was used to annotate TCR sequences for V gene, J gene and CDR3. TCRs were defined as expanded if a significant change between any two time points was detected under a Poisson model with p below 0.0001. TCR abundances were normalised to the total number of TCRs sequenced in each sample and reported as counts per million. TRAV1-2 paired with TRAJ12, TRAJ20 or TRAJ33 defined MAIT TCRs, while TRAV10 paired with TRAJ18 defined iNKT TCRs. VDJdb, accessed on 1 November 2021, was searched for TCRs annotated for CMV, EBV and SARS-CoV-2, and TCRs annotated for more than one antigen were excluded. The public sequencing data were trimmed at Q25 with fastp and processed into clonotypes with MiXCR by TCRdb, which kept only in-frame beta chains. Rows with a matching CDR3 protein are joined into one entry that keeps the most common DNA and genes. The V and J calls and clone size come from TCRdb's table, not from the authors' own analysis. The sample records around 84,000 distinct CDR3 sequences, 9% to 14% of which are singletons. Under 3% of the sample goes to the ten largest clones.

This clonotype was seen a few times. The antigen this receptor binds is unknown. Base-call qualities are not available, and no considerably larger clone is one nucleotide away. Material for sequencing was whole blood. This receptor chain uses TRBV3-1 and TRBJ2-6, with TRBD1 identical over 7 junction bases. The receptor was derived from an adult who was a healthcare worker with PCR-confirmed SARS-CoV-2 infection or an uninfected control (not recorded which). The bases are TGTGCCAGCAGCCCCTCCTGGGGACAGATTCCTTCTGGGGCCAACGTCCTGACTTTC. Translated, this gives CASSPSWGQIPSGANVLTF.